A selection of T cell receptor beta chains follows, all from one sample in a study of cytomegalovirus exposure and HLA in healthy donors. Generated by immunoSEQ multiplex PCR, the TCRdb table keeps only in-frame clones and is missing some. The sample has tens of thousands of clones; roughly 74% are singletons. The sample consisted of PBMCs. These receptors were collected from a woman aged 50 to 60 in good health and CMV-seropositive. CDR3s include the opening cysteine and the closing phenylalanine or tryptophan. D genes are given only for firm matches. Some rows mark clone size as missing; the rest say once, few, many or name a class of expanded clone.

abundance: .; j_gene: TRBJ2-2; d_gene: TRBD2; v_gene: TRBV5-1; CDR3nt: TGCGCCAGCAACCTAGCGGGAGGGGACGGGGAGCTGTTTTTT; CDR3aa: CASNLAGGDGELFF
abundance: .; j_gene: TRBJ2-3; d_gene: .; v_gene: TRBV14; CDR3nt: TGTGCCAGCAGCCAAGATACAGGGAGCACAGATACGCAGTATTTT; CDR3aa: CASSQDTGSTDTQYF
abundance: few; j_gene: TRBJ2-3; d_gene: .; v_gene: TRBV7-2; CDR3nt: TGTGCCAGCAGCTCCCCTGGCCCCGGCACAGATACGCAGTATTTT; CDR3aa: CASSSPGPGTDTQYF
abundance: .; j_gene: TRBJ2-7; d_gene: TRBD2; v_gene: TRBV4-1; CDR3nt: TGCGCCAGCAGCCTCCTGACCGCGGGAGGGCCGCGCGAGCAGTACTTC; CDR3aa: CASSLLTAGGPREQYF
abundance: .; j_gene: TRBJ1-5; d_gene: TRBD1; v_gene: TRBV28; CDR3nt: TGTGCCAGCAGCTATGGACAGGGGTATCAGCCCCAGCATTTT; CDR3aa: CASSYGQGYQPQHF
abundance: .; j_gene: TRBJ2-3; d_gene: .; v_gene: TRBV28; CDR3nt: TGTGCCAGCAGTTCAACCGGGACTTTCACAGATACGCAGTATTTT; CDR3aa: CASSSTGTFTDTQYF
abundance: .; j_gene: TRBJ2-7; d_gene: TRBD2; v_gene: TRBV5-4; CDR3nt: TGTGCCAGCAGCCTTGGTGGGACTAGAGGGATCGAGCAGTACTTC; CDR3aa: CASSLGGTRGIEQYF
abundance: few; j_gene: TRBJ2-7; d_gene: .; v_gene: TRBV2; CDR3nt: TGTGCCAGCAGGGCGGAGCCCCCCTACGAGCAGTACTTC; CDR3aa: CASRAEPPYEQYF
abundance: .; j_gene: TRBJ1-5; d_gene: .; v_gene: TRBV5-6; CDR3nt: TGTGCCAGCAGCCGACAGGATCAGCCCCAGCATTTT; CDR3aa: CASSRQDQPQHF
abundance: .; j_gene: TRBJ2-1; d_gene: TRBD2; v_gene: TRBV29-1; CDR3nt: TGCAGCGTTGTAACGGGAGGGCCGTATGAGCAGTTCTTC; CDR3aa: CSVVTGGPYEQFF
abundance: .; j_gene: TRBJ2-2; d_gene: .; v_gene: TRBV28; CDR3nt: TGTGCCAGCAGCAGTGGGGGCGGCCGGGAGCTGTTTTTT; CDR3aa: CASSSGGGRELFF
abundance: .; j_gene: TRBJ2-7; d_gene: TRBD2; v_gene: TRBV7-2; CDR3nt: TGTGCCAGCAGCCCTAGCGGGAGGGGAACCCCTCAGCAGTACTTC; CDR3aa: CASSPSGRGTPQQYF
abundance: .; j_gene: TRBJ2-7; d_gene: .; v_gene: TRBV20-1; CDR3nt: TGCAGTGCTAGAGATCCCCCTCGGCAGTACTTC; CDR3aa: CSARDPPRQYF
abundance: once; j_gene: TRBJ2-7; d_gene: TRBD1; v_gene: TRBV15; CDR3nt: TGTGCCACCAGCACTCCGGGACAGGGGGTCAACGAGCAGTACTTC; CDR3aa: CATSTPGQGVNEQYF
abundance: .; j_gene: TRBJ2-7; d_gene: TRBD1; v_gene: TRBV6-6; CDR3nt: TGTGCCAGCAGTTACACAGGGGCCTACGAGCAGTACTTC; CDR3aa: CASSYTGAYEQYF
abundance: .; j_gene: TRBJ2-4; d_gene: .; v_gene: TRBV30; CDR3nt: TGTGCCTGGAGTACGGGGGAAAGGAGCATTCAGTACTTC; CDR3aa: CAWSTGERSIQYF
abundance: .; j_gene: TRBJ2-7; d_gene: .; v_gene: TRBV9; CDR3nt: TGTGCCAGCAGTAGGGACACCACCTACGAGCAGTACTTC; CDR3aa: CASSRDTTYEQYF
abundance: .; j_gene: TRBJ2-1; d_gene: TRBD2; v_gene: TRBV5-1; CDR3nt: TGCGCCAGCAGCCAAACTAGCGGGAACTTCAATGAGCAGTTCTTC; CDR3aa: CASSQTSGNFNEQFF
abundance: once; j_gene: TRBJ1-2; d_gene: .; v_gene: TRBV4-1; CDR3nt: TGCGCCAGCAGCCGAGGCCATATCGGGACAAGCTATGGCTACACCTTC; CDR3aa: CASSRGHIGTSYGYTF
abundance: .; j_gene: TRBJ2-3; d_gene: TRBD2; v_gene: TRBV4-2; CDR3nt: TGTGCCAGCAGCCAAGAACTAGCGGAGCGCACAGATACGCAGTATTTT; CDR3aa: CASSQELAERTDTQYF
abundance: .; j_gene: TRBJ2-5; d_gene: TRBD2; v_gene: TRBV6-1; CDR3nt: TGTGCCAGCAGTGACCAACTAGCGACAACTCAAGAGACCCAGTACTTC; CDR3aa: CASSDQLATTQETQYF
abundance: .; j_gene: TRBJ1-4; d_gene: .; v_gene: TRBV21-1; CDR3nt: TGTGCCAGCAGCGCCCATCGGCCGGGGGGGTCTAATGAAAAACTGTTTTTT; CDR3aa: CASSAHRPGGSNEKLFF
abundance: .; j_gene: TRBJ1-2; d_gene: .; v_gene: TRBV4-1; CDR3nt: TGCGCCAGCAGCCAAGATCCAGGGCGACGGAGTGGCTACACCTTC; CDR3aa: CASSQDPGRRSGYTF
abundance: .; j_gene: TRBJ2-7; d_gene: .; v_gene: TRBV15; CDR3nt: TGTGCCACCAGCAGAGAAGGGCGGGGACCCTACGAGCAGTACTTC; CDR3aa: CATSREGRGPYEQYF
abundance: .; j_gene: TRBJ1-2; d_gene: .; v_gene: TRBV15; CDR3nt: TGTGCCACCAGCTCTCAGATTGTGAACTATGGCTACACCTTC; CDR3aa: CATSSQIVNYGYTF
abundance: .; j_gene: TRBJ1-4; d_gene: .; v_gene: TRBV2; CDR3nt: TGTGCCAGCAGTGACGGCCCAGGGACTAATGAAAAACTGTTTTTT; CDR3aa: CASSDGPGTNEKLFF
abundance: once; j_gene: TRBJ2-3; d_gene: TRBD2; v_gene: TRBV10-3; CDR3nt: TGTGCCATCAGTCGGACTAGCGGGAGGACAGATACGCAGTATTTT; CDR3aa: CAISRTSGRTDTQYF
abundance: .; j_gene: TRBJ2-1; d_gene: .; v_gene: TRBV6-1; CDR3nt: TGTGCCAGCAGTGAAGAGGGGCGCAGCTACAATGAGCAGTTCTTC; CDR3aa: CASSEEGRSYNEQFF
abundance: .; j_gene: TRBJ2-7; d_gene: .; v_gene: TRBV21-1; CDR3nt: TGTGCCAGCAGCAAAGCGTTGGACAGGTACTCCTACGAGCAGTACTTC; CDR3aa: CASSKALDRYSYEQYF
abundance: .; j_gene: TRBJ2-3; d_gene: TRBD2; v_gene: TRBV4-1; CDR3nt: TGCGCCAGCAGCCAAGTAACTAGCGGCACAGATACGCAGTATTTT; CDR3aa: CASSQVTSGTDTQYF
abundance: .; j_gene: TRBJ2-2; d_gene: .; v_gene: TRBV6-4; CDR3nt: TGTGCCAGCAGTGCGCTAGGGAACACCGGGGAGCTGTTTTTT; CDR3aa: CASSALGNTGELFF
abundance: .; j_gene: TRBJ2-3; d_gene: TRBD2; v_gene: TRBV6-5; CDR3nt: TGTGCCAGCCGACCGGGAGGCATAACAGATACGCAGTATTTT; CDR3aa: CASRPGGITDTQYF
abundance: few; j_gene: TRBJ1-1; d_gene: .; v_gene: TRBV7-9; CDR3nt: TGTGCCAGCAGCTTAGTAACTGAAGCTTTCTTT; CDR3aa: CASSLVTEAFF
abundance: .; j_gene: TRBJ2-6; d_gene: .; v_gene: TRBV6-4; CDR3nt: TGTGCCAGCAGTGACTCGGGAGGGGGGGGACCTGGGGCCAACGTCCTGACTTTC; CDR3aa: CASSDSGGGGPGANVLTF
abundance: .; j_gene: TRBJ1-5; d_gene: .; v_gene: TRBV2; CDR3nt: TGTGCCAGCAGGGAACAGGGCGGAAATCAGCCCCAGCATTTT; CDR3aa: CASREQGGNQPQHF
abundance: .; j_gene: TRBJ1-2; d_gene: TRBD1; v_gene: TRBV15; CDR3nt: TGTGCCACCAGCAGACCCGACAGGGTCTTCTATGGCTACACCTTC; CDR3aa: CATSRPDRVFYGYTF
abundance: .; j_gene: TRBJ2-2; d_gene: .; v_gene: TRBV30; CDR3nt: TGTGCCTGGAGTCCGGGACATATGAACACCGGGGAGCTGTTTTTT; CDR3aa: CAWSPGHMNTGELFF
abundance: .; j_gene: TRBJ2-7; d_gene: .; v_gene: TRBV27; CDR3nt: TGTGCCAGCAGTTTAGATAGTTACTACGAGCAGTACTTC; CDR3aa: CASSLDSYYEQYF
abundance: .; j_gene: TRBJ2-7; d_gene: TRBD1; v_gene: TRBV29-1; CDR3nt: TGCAGCATAAAACAGGGGTTTCCCTACGAGCAGTACTTC; CDR3aa: CSIKQGFPYEQYF
abundance: .; j_gene: TRBJ2-5; d_gene: .; v_gene: TRBV18; CDR3nt: TGTGCCAGCTCCCCTTGGGAGGAGACCCAGTACTTC; CDR3aa: CASSPWEETQYF
abundance: few; j_gene: TRBJ1-1; d_gene: TRBD1; v_gene: TRBV6-6; CDR3nt: TGTGCCAGCATGTTGGACAGGGGTAACACTGAAGCTTTCTTT; CDR3aa: CASMLDRGNTEAFF
abundance: .; j_gene: TRBJ1-5; d_gene: .; v_gene: TRBV4-2; CDR3nt: TGTGCCAGCAGCCAAGATGAGAACCAGCCCCAGCATTTT; CDR3aa: CASSQDENQPQHF
abundance: .; j_gene: TRBJ1-1; d_gene: TRBD1; v_gene: TRBV5-1; CDR3nt: TGCGCCAGCAGCCACAACAAGTACCAGGGGACAGGGGACGGTTCTGAAGCTTTCTTT; CDR3aa: CASSHNKYQGTGDGSEAFF
abundance: .; j_gene: TRBJ1-1; d_gene: .; v_gene: TRBV30; CDR3nt: TGTGCCTGGAGGCGGGGGAGGGACACTGAAGCTTTCTTT; CDR3aa: CAWRRGRDTEAFF
abundance: .; j_gene: TRBJ2-1; d_gene: TRBD2; v_gene: TRBV29-1; CDR3nt: TGCAGCGTTGACACTAGCGGGATGGGTGAGCAGTTCTTC; CDR3aa: CSVDTSGMGEQFF
abundance: once; j_gene: TRBJ2-1; d_gene: TRBD1; v_gene: TRBV19; CDR3nt: TGTGCCAGTAGTATATCCCCGGGACAGGGGGCCGATGAGCAGTTCTTC; CDR3aa: CASSISPGQGADEQFF
abundance: .; j_gene: TRBJ2-1; d_gene: .; v_gene: TRBV28; CDR3nt: TGTGCCAGCAGTCTAGCCAGCAAGGAGCAGTTCTTC; CDR3aa: CASSLASKEQFF
abundance: .; j_gene: TRBJ2-7; d_gene: .; v_gene: TRBV2; CDR3nt: TGTGCCAGCAGTGTCCCCAACTCCTACGAGCAGTACTTC; CDR3aa: CASSVPNSYEQYF
abundance: .; j_gene: TRBJ2-1; d_gene: .; v_gene: TRBV7-6; CDR3nt: TGTGCCAGCAGCTCACATAGCCGTGAGCAGTTCTTC; CDR3aa: CASSSHSREQFF
abundance: .; j_gene: TRBJ2-5; d_gene: .; v_gene: TRBV29-1; CDR3nt: TGCAGCGTTGTTCTAGTAGTATTAGAGACCCAGTACTTC; CDR3aa: CSVVLVVLETQYF
abundance: .; j_gene: TRBJ2-7; d_gene: TRBD1; v_gene: TRBV19; CDR3nt: TGTGCCAGTAGTATAGATACAGGGGACGAGCAGTACTTC; CDR3aa: CASSIDTGDEQYF
abundance: .; j_gene: TRBJ2-5; d_gene: TRBD2; v_gene: TRBV9; CDR3nt: TGTGCCAGCAGCGTTTCTAGCGGGAGGGCCGGGGAGACCCAGTACTTC; CDR3aa: CASSVSSGRAGETQYF
abundance: .; j_gene: TRBJ2-2; d_gene: TRBD1; v_gene: TRBV5-1; CDR3nt: TGCGCCAGCTTTCGACAGGGGGCCGGCGGGGAGCTGTTTTTT; CDR3aa: CASFRQGAGGELFF
abundance: once; j_gene: TRBJ2-5; d_gene: TRBD2; v_gene: TRBV19; CDR3nt: TGTGCCAGTAGTATAGTTGTGACTAGCGGCCAAGAGACCCAGTACTTC; CDR3aa: CASSIVVTSGQETQYF
abundance: .; j_gene: TRBJ2-4; d_gene: .; v_gene: TRBV21-1; CDR3nt: TGTGCCAGCCGGCGACAGGGACTAGCCAAAAACATTCAGTACTTC; CDR3aa: CASRRQGLAKNIQYF
abundance: .; j_gene: TRBJ2-1; d_gene: .; v_gene: TRBV4-2; CDR3nt: TGTGCCAGCAGCCAGGGCGCGGGTGATGAGCAGTTCTTC; CDR3aa: CASSQGAGDEQFF
abundance: .; j_gene: TRBJ2-2; d_gene: .; v_gene: TRBV9; CDR3nt: TGTGCCAGCAGCCATATACAGGGAGGGTCCGGGGAGCTGTTTTTT; CDR3aa: CASSHIQGGSGELFF